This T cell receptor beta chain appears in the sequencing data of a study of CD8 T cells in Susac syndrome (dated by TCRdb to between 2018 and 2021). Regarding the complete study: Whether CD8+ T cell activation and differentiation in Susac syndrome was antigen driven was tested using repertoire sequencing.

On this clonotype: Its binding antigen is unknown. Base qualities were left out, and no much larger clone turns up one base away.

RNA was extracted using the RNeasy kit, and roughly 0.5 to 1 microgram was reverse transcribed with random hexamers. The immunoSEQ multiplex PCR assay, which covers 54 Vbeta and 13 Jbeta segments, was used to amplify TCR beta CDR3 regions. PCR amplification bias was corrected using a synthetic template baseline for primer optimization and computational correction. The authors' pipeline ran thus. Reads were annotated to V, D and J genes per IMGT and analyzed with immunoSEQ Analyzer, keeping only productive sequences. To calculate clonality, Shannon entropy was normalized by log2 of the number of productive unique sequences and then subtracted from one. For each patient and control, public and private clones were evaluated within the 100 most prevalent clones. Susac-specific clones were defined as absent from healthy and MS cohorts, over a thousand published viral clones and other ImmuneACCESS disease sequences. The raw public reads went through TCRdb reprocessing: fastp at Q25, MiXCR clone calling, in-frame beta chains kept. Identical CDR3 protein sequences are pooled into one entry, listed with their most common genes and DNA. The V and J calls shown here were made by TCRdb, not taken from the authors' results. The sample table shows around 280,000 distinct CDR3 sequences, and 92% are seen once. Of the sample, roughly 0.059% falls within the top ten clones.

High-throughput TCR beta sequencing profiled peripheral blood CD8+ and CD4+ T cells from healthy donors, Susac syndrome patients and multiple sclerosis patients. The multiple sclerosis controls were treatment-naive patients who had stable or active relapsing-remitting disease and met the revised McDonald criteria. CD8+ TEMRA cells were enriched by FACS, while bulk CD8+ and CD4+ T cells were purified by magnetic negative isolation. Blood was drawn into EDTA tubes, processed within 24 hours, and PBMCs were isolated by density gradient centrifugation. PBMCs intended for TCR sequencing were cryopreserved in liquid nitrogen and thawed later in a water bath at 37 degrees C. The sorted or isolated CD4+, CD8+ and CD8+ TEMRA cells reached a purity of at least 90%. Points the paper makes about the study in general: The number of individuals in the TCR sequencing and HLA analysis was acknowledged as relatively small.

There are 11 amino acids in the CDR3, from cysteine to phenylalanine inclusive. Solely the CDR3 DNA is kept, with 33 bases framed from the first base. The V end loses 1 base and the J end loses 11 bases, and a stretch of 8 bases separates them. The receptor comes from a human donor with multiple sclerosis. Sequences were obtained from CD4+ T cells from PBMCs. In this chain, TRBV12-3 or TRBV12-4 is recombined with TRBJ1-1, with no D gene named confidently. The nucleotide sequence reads TGTGCCAGCAGTTTAGTGGGTGTTGCTTTCTTT. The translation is CASSLVGVAFF.